Reported below is one T cell receptor (beta chain). Its antigen remains unidentified. This sample stems from a study of T cells expressing NK-cell markers. Study-wide findings and caveats: NKG2C+ dominant clonotype frequencies in more than 5 donors were roughly 1.0-7.0% of CD8+ T cells.

Using the 5' RACE reads, TCRdb records one entry per CDR3 protein without DNA. Its table records 300,000 to 500,000 distinct CDR3 sequences. This CDR3 contains 13 residues. The V gene's germline CDR1 is DFQATT and CDR2 SNEGSKA (reference sequence). Sequences were obtained from blood T cells: a sorted CD56 or NKG2C T cell subset, CD4+ or CD8+ T cells, or bulk PBMC T cells (not recorded which). V usage is TRBV20-1 and J usage is TRBJ1-3. The TCR sequence derives from a woman between 50 and 59 years old in good health. The CDR3 reads CSATIRAGNTIYF.